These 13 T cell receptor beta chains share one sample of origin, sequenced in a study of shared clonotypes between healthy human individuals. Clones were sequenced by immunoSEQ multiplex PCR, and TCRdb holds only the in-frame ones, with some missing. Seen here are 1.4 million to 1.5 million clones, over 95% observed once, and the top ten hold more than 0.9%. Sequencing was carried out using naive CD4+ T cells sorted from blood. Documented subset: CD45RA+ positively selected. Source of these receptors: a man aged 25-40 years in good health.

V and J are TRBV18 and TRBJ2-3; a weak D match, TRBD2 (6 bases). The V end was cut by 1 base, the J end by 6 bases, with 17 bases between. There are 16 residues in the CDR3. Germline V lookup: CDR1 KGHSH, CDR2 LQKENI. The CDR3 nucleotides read TGTGCCAGCTCACCACTTAAAACGGGAGCTTTGGATACGCAGTATTTT. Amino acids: CASSPLKTGALDTQYF.

The CDR3 is CASSSSGSYNEQFF. The CDR3 bases are TGTGCCAGTAGTTCTAGCGGCTCCTACAATGAGCAGTTCTTC. The V and J genes are TRBV19 and TRBJ2-1, with 7 positions matching TRBD2. Trimming cost V 5 bases and J 0 bases; bases outside gene matches: 1. This CDR3 spans 14 amino acids. Germline V gene sequence: CDR1 LNHDA, CDR2 SQIVND (reference sequence).

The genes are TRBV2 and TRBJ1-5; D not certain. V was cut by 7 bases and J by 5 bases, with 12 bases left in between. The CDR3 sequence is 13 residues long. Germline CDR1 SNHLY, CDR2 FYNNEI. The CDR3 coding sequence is TGTGCCAGCATCGTGGAGGGAGATCAGCCCCAGCATTTT. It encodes CASIVEGDQPQHF.

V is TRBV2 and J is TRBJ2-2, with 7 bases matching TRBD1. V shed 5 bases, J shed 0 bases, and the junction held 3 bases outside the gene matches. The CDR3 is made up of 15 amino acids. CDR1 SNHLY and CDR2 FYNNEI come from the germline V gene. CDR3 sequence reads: CASSFDRANTGELFF. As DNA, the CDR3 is TGTGCCAGCAGTTTTGACAGGGCGAACACCGGGGAGCTGTTTTTT.

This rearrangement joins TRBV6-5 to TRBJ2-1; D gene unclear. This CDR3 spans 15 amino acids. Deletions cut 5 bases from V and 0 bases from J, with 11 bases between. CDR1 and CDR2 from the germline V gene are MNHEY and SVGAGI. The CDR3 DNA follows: TGTGCCAGCAGTGTTTCCCTCTCCTCCTACAATGAGCAGTTCTTC. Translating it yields CASSVSLSSYNEQFF.

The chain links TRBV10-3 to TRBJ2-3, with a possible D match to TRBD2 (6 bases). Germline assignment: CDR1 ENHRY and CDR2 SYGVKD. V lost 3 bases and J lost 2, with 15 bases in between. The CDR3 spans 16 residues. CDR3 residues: CAISDWSGEVTDTQYF. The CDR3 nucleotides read TGTGCCATCAGTGATTGGTCCGGGGAGGTCACAGATACGCAGTATTTT.

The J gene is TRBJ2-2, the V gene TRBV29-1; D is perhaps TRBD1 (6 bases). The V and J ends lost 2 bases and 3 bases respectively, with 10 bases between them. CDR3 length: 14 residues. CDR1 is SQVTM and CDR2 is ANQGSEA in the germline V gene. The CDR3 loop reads CSVENREHTGELFF. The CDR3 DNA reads TGCAGCGTTGAAAACAGGGAGCACACCGGGGAGCTGTTTTTT.

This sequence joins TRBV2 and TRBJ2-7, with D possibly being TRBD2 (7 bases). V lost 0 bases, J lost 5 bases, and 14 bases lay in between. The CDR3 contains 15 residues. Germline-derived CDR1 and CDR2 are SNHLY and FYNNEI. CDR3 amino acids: CASSEAGGPHNEQYF. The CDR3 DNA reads TGTGCCAGCAGTGAAGCCGGGGGGCCGCATAACGAGCAGTACTTC.

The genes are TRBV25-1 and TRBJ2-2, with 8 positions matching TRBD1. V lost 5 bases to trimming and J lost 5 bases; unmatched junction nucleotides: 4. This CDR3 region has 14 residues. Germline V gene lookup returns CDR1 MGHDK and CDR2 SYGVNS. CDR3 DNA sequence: TGTGCCAGCAGTCGGACAGGGCGAACCGGGGAGCTGTTTTTT. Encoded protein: CASSRTGRTGELFF.

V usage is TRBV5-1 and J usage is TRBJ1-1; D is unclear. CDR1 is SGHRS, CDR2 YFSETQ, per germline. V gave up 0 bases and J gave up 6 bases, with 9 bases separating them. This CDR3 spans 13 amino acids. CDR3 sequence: CASSLALEAEAFF. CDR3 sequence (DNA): TGCGCCAGCAGCTTGGCCCTCGAGGCTGAAGCTTTCTTT. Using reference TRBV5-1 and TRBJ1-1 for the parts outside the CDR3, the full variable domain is KAGVTQTPRYLIKTRGQQVTLSCSPISGHRSVSWYQQTPGQGLQFLFEYFSETQRNKGNFPGRFSGRQFSNSRSEMNVSTLELGDSALYLCASSLALEAEAFFGQGTRLTVV.

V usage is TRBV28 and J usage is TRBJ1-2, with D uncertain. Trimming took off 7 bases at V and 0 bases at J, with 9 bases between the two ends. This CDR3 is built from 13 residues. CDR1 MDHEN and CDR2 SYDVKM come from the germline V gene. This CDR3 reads CASTLPANYGYTF. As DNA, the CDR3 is TGTGCCAGCACCTTACCTGCTAACTATGGCTACACCTTC.

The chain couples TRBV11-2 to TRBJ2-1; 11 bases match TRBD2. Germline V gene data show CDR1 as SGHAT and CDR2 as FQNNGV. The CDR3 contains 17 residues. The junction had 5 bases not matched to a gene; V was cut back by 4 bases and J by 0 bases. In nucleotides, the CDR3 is TGTGCCAGCAGCTCGACTAGCGGGACGAACTCCTACAATGAGCAGTTCTTC. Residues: CASSSTSGTNSYNEQFF.

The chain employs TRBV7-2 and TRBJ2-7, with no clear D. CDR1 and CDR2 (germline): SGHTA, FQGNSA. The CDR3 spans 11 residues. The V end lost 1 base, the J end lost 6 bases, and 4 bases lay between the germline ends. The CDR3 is CASSLEVEQYF. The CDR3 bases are TGTGCCAGCAGCTTAGAGGTCGAGCAGTACTTC. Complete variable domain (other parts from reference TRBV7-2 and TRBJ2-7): GAGVSQSPSNKVTEKGKDVELRCDPISGHTALYWYRQSLGQGLEFLIYFQGNSAPDKSGLPSDRFSAERTGGSVSTLTIQRTQQEDSAVYLCASSLEVEQYFGPGTRLTVT.